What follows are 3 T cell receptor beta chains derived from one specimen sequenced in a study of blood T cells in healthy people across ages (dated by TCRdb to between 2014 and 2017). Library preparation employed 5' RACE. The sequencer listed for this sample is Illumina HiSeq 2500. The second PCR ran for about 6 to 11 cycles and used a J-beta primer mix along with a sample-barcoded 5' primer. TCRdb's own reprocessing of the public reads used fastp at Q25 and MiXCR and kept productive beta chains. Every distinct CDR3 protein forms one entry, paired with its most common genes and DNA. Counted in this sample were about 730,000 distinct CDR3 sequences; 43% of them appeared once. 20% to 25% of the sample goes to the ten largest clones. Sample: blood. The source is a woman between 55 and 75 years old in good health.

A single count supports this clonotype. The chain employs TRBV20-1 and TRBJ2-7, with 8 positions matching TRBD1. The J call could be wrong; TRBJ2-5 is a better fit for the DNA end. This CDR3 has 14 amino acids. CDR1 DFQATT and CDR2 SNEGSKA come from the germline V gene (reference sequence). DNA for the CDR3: TGCAGTGCTAGTTTCGGACAGGGCAGGGAGACCCAGTACTTC. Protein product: CSASFGQGRETQYF.

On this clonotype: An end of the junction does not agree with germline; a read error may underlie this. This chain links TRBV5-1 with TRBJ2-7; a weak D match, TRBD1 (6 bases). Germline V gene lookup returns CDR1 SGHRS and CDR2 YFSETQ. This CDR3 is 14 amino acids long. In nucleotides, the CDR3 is TGCGCCAGCAGCTTCGGACAGCTTTCCTACGAGCGGTACTTC. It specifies CASSFGQLSYERYF. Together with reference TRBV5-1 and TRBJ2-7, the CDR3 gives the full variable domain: KAGVTQTPRYLIKTRGQQVTLSCSPISGHRSVSWYQQTPGQGLQFLFEYFSETQRNKGNFPGRFSGRQFSNSRSEMNVSTLELGDSALYLCASSFGQLSYERYFGPGTRLTVT.

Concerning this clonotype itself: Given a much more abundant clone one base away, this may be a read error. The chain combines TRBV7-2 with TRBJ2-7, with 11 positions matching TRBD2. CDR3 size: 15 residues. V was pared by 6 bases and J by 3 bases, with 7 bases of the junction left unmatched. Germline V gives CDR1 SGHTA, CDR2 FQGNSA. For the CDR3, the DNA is TGTGCCAGCAGGATCGTAGCGGGAGGGGGCTACGAGCAGTACTTC. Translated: CASRIVAGGGYEQYF.